This T cell receptor (beta chain) was sequenced in a study of blood T cells in healthy people across ages. Across the whole study: Per every two T cells, about one barcoded beta molecule was captured by template switching. Study-level findings and limits: Any changes in expanded clonotypes were possibly confounded, as donor CMV status remained unknown.

In regard to this clonotype: Its antigen is still unknown.

The authors ran a second PCR of roughly 6 to 11 cycles using a sample-barcoded 5' primer and a J-beta primer mix. TCRdb re-analysed the 5' RACE reads in MiXCR, keeping a single row per CDR3 protein. The table includes fewer than 2,000,000 distinct CDR3 sequences, roughly 43% detected once. This TCR was sampled from a human donor in good health. Sequencing was carried out using blood.

The CDR3 region has the DNA TGTGCCAGCAGTTACGCGCCGGGACAGGGTGATGGCTACACCTTC. Translating gives CASSYAPGQGDGYTF. The V and J genes are TRBV6-5 and TRBJ1-2; 9 positions match TRBD1. V dropped 2 bases and J dropped 6; count of bases not matched to a gene: 7. This CDR3 comprises 15 residues. Germline V gives CDR1 MNHEY, CDR2 SVGAGI.